The 21 T cell receptor beta chains reported below all come from one sample, sequenced in a study of blood T cell repertoires in COVID-19. Profiling relied on immunoSEQ multiplex PCR, and the TCRdb table lists in-frame clones only, not all of them. The sample has about 170,000 clones; over 75% are singletons. The sample taken for sequencing was peripheral blood. The receptors here all came from a man aged 60 to 69 who had recovered from COVID-19.

For this clone: A junction end diverges from the germline sequence, so it may reflect a read error. The chain carries TRBV4-2 and TRBJ2-3; tentatively, D is TRBD1 (6 bases). The CDR3 has 12 residues. CDR1 LGHNA and CDR2 YNFKEQ come from the germline V gene. DNA for the CDR3: TGTGCCAGCAGCCAACCGCAGGGGAGAATGGATTTT. It is translated as CASSQPQGRMDF.

The V call is TRBV7-9, the J call TRBJ1-1; 7 nucleotides line up with TRBD1. Germline loops: CDR1 SEHNR, CDR2 FQNEAQ (reference sequence). The J segment lost 3 bases and the V segment lost 4 bases, leaving 8 bases of the junction unmatched. CDR3 length: 15 amino acids. CDR3 sequence (DNA): TGTGCCAGCAGCTCCCTCGGCAGGGGGGACACTGAAGCTTTCTTT. The encoded protein is CASSSLGRGDTEAFF.

The V call is TRBV7-2, the J call TRBJ1-1; D is unresolved. From germline, CDR1 is SGHTA and CDR2 FQGNSA. Trimming shortened V by 5 bases and J by 8 bases, and 24 bases separated the two germline ends. The CDR3 is 16 residues long. The CDR3 DNA reads TGTGCCAGCAGCCCTTATGTGGGAGGAGCTTCGCAGGAAGCTTTCTTT. It translates to CASSPYVGGASQEAFF.

The J gene is TRBJ1-2, the V gene TRBV4-2; tentatively, D is TRBD1 (5 bases). This CDR3 comprises 18 residues. Germline assignment: CDR1 LGHNA and CDR2 YNFKEQ. The V gene lost 1 base and the J gene lost 2 bases, with 20 bases spanning the gap. CDR3 nucleotide sequence: TGTGCCAGCAGCCAAGCGTCAGGGCGGGGGTCACAAAACTATGGCTACACCTTC. Its translation: CASSQASGRGSQNYGYTF.

This clone has a handful of counts. The junction shows a germline mismatch at one end, possibly a read error. The rearrangement links TRBV24-1 to TRBJ2-3; D may be TRBD1 (5 bases). This CDR3 spans 12 amino acids. Germline loops: CDR1 KGHDR, CDR2 SFDVKD. The CDR3 spells CATSGGADTQYF. The CDR3 DNA reads TGTGCCACGAGTGGTGGGGCGGATACGCAGTATTTT.

This clone has just one count. The rearrangement joins TRBV6-5 to TRBJ1-1, with D unresolved. Germline V gives CDR1 MNHEY, CDR2 SVGAGI. The CDR3 has 15 amino acids. V was pared by 4 bases and J by 2 bases, with 14 bases between. This chain's CDR3 is CASSFLRVENTEAFF. DNA of the CDR3: TGTGCCAGCAGTTTTCTGAGGGTAGAAAACACTGAAGCTTTCTTT.

The chain joins TRBV29-1 to TRBJ2-7, with a tentative D call TRBD1 (6 bases). V was cut by 4 bases and J by 5 bases, with 15 bases left in between. From germline, CDR1 is SQVTM and CDR2 ANQGSEA. The CDR3 covers 13 residues. CDR3 region: CSVGGGRGNEQYF. CDR3 sequence (DNA): TGCAGCGTTGGAGGGGGTCGGGGAAACGAGCAGTACTTC.

This sequence joins TRBV3-1 (or the pseudogene TRBV3-2) and TRBJ1-5; 11 bases are a match to TRBD1. The CDR3 is 15 residues long. Germline V lookup: CDR1 LGHDT, CDR2 YNNKEL (reference sequence). Germline trimming cut 4 bases from V and 6 bases from J; bases unmatched to any gene: 5. DNA of the CDR3: TGTGCCAGCAGCCTCGGGGGACAGGGGGGTCAGCCCCAGCATTTT. It codes for CASSLGGQGGQPQHF.

The chain couples TRBV9 to TRBJ2-7; D is uncertain. Trimming shortened V by 0 bases and J by 2 bases, and 12 bases separated the two germline ends. Per the germline V gene, CDR1 is SGDLS and CDR2 is YYNGEE. The CDR3 is 15 residues long. The CDR3 is CASSVDSSSTYEQYF. CDR3 DNA sequence: TGTGCCAGCAGCGTAGATAGCAGCTCCACCTACGAGCAGTACTTC.

The sample holds one count of this clone. The chain employs TRBV5-4 and TRBJ2-1; D perhaps matches TRBD1 (5 bases). V shed 2 bases and J shed 0 bases, with 12 bases lying between them. This CDR3 contains 16 residues. Germline lookup yields CDR1 SGHNT and CDR2 YYREEE (reference sequence). CDR3 loop: CASSFIGASSYNEQFF. The CDR3 DNA follows: TGTGCCAGCAGCTTTATAGGGGCTAGCTCCTACAATGAGCAGTTCTTC. Variable domain in full (rest from reference TRBV5-4 and TRBJ2-1): ETGVTQSPTHLIKTRGQQVTLRCSSQSGHNTVSWYQQALGQGPQFIFQYYREEENGRGNFPPRFSGLQFPNYSSELNVNALELDDSALYLCASSFIGASSYNEQFFGPGTRLTVL.

This chain uses TRBV13 with TRBJ2-1; 7 nucleotides agree with TRBD2. The V gene end was trimmed by 4 bases and the J gene end by 5 bases; junction bases not matched to a gene: 11. In germline, CDR1 is PRHDT, CDR2 FYEKMQ (reference sequence). The CDR3 loop spans 16 amino acids. CDR3: CASSSPGSGVDNEQFF. The CDR3 DNA follows: TGTGCCAGCAGCTCCCCGGGAAGCGGGGTCGACAATGAGCAGTTCTTC. The variable domain in full, with the rest retrieved from reference TRBV13 and TRBJ2-1, is AAGVIQSPRHLIKEKRETATLKCYPIPRHDTVYWYQQGPGQDPQFLISFYEKMQSDKGSIPDRFSAQQFSDYHSELNMSSLELGDSALYFCASSSPGSGVDNEQFFGPGTRLTVL.

This clone was seen just once. The chain is built from TRBV5-6 and TRBJ1-5, with D unresolved. Trimming removed 1 base from V and 1 base from J, with 6 bases in between. CDR1 is SGHDT and CDR2 is YYEEEE in the germline V gene. The CDR3 covers 14 residues. The CDR3 nucleotides read TGTGCCAGCAGCTTGACGGGAAGCAATCAGCCCCAGCATTTT. It is translated as CASSLTGSNQPQHF.

The chain recombines TRBV5-4 with TRBJ2-3, with 7 bases fitting TRBD2. The CDR3 covers 14 residues. The V and J ends lost 7 bases and 5 bases, in that order; junction bases with no gene match: 10. Germline V CDR1 and CDR2: SGHNT, YYREEE (reference sequence). Here the CDR3 reads CASGGVREGDTQYF. As DNA, the CDR3 is TGTGCCAGCGGAGGGGTAAGGGAGGGAGATACGCAGTATTTT.

The chain has TRBV7-3 and TRBJ2-3, with 7 bases matching TRBD2. V trimming: 4 bases; J trimming: 1 base; junction bases outside the gene matches: 14. Germline CDR1 is SGHTA and CDR2 is FQGTGA. The CDR3 is made up of 18 amino acids. CDR3 sequence: CASSSGPGEGRGTDTQYF. The CDR3 coding sequence is TGTGCCAGCAGCTCAGGCCCCGGGGAGGGAAGGGGCACAGATACGCAGTATTTT.

The V and J genes are TRBV5-1 and TRBJ2-2; D may be TRBD2 (6 bases). Germline V gene data show CDR1 as SGHRS and CDR2 as YFSETQ. There are 15 residues in the CDR3. Trimming stripped 2 bases from V and 3 bases from J, with 11 bases between. The CDR3 sequence: CASSLGTLYTGELFF. In DNA form, the CDR3 reads TGCGCCAGCAGCTTAGGGACTCTTTACACCGGGGAGCTGTTTTTT.

V gene TRBV14 combines with J gene TRBJ2-5; TRBD1 is a possible D gene (5 bases). The germline V gene encodes CDR1 SGHDN and CDR2 FVKESK. The germline V and J ends were trimmed by 3 bases and 5 bases, with 7 bases remaining between them. The CDR3 loop spans 12 amino acids. The CDR3 DNA reads TGTGCCAGCAGCCAGGCAGGGGAGACCCAGTACTTC. Protein product: CASSQAGETQYF. Full variable domain (missing parts from reference TRBV14 and TRBJ2-5): EAGVTQFPSHSVIEKGQTVTLRCDPISGHDNLYWYRRVMGKEIKFLLHFVKESKQDESGMPNNRFLAERTGGTYSTLKVQPAELEDSGVYFCASSQAGETQYFGPGTRLLVL.

The rearrangement uses TRBV29-1 and TRBJ1-1, with 9 bases identical to TRBD1. V shed 4 bases and J 6 bases; nucleotides not matched to a gene: 9. The CDR3 covers 14 residues. Germline CDR1 reads SQVTM; CDR2 reads ANQGSEA. This chain's CDR3 is CSVGGTGSVAEAFF. The DNA for the CDR3 is TGCAGCGTTGGGGGGACAGGGAGTGTCGCTGAAGCTTTCTTT.

This chain connects TRBV6-5 to TRBJ1-1, with D perhaps TRBD1 (6 bases). This CDR3 has 11 residues. Germline V lookup: CDR1 MNHEY, CDR2 SVGAGI. The V gene lost 7 bases and the J gene lost 8 bases, with 11 bases spanning the gap. DNA of the CDR3: TGTGCCAGCACTATTGGACAGGAAGCTTTCTTT. This translates into CASTIGQEAFF.

The gene calls are TRBV6-5 and TRBJ2-5, with TRBD2 as a possible D gene (6 bases). CDR3 length: 12 residues. Trimming removed 11 bases at V and 2 bases at J, with 12 bases between. CDR1 MNHEY and CDR2 SVGAGI come from the germline V gene. CDR3: CAASSGQETQYF. CDR3 bases: TGTGCCGCTTCGAGCGGGCAAGAGACCCAGTACTTC.

The CDR3 loop is CASSRRVGTGGGYGYTF. CDR3 in DNA: TGTGCCAGCAGTCGTAGGGTAGGGACAGGGGGAGGCTATGGCTACACCTTC. The V and J genes are TRBV27 and TRBJ1-2, with 11 bases identical to TRBD1. Trimming at V came to 5 bases and at J to 4 bases, leaving 12 bases not matched to a gene. CDR1 is MNHEY, CDR2 SMNVEV, per germline (reference sequence). CDR3 length equals 17 residues.

This clone was detected only once. The rearrangement joins TRBV27 to TRBJ1-4; D is unresolved. The CDR3 covers 14 residues. V was pared by 6 bases and J by 3 bases, with 11 bases between. Per the germline V gene, CDR1 is MNHEY and CDR2 is SMNVEV (reference sequence). This chain's CDR3 is CASRGGRSNEKLFF. The CDR3 region has the DNA TGTGCCAGCAGAGGAGGTCGGTCTAATGAAAAACTGTTTTTT.